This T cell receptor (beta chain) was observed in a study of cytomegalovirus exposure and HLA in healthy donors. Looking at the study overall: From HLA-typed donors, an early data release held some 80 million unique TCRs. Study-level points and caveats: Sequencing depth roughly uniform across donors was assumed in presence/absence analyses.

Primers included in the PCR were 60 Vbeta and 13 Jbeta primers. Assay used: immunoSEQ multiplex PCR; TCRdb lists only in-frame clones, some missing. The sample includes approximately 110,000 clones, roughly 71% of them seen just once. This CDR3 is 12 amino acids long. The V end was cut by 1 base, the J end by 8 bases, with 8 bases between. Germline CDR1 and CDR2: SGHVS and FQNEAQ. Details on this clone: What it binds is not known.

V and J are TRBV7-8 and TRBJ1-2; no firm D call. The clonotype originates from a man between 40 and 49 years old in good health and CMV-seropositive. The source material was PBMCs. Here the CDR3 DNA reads TGTGCCAGCAGCTTAGATAATCGGGGCTACACCTTC. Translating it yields CASSLDNRGYTF.